This entry lists 22 T cell receptor beta chains sequenced from one sample in a study of shared clonotypes between healthy human individuals. The data were produced by immunoSEQ multiplex PCR, yet TCRdb's version contains in-frame clones alone and is incomplete. The sample includes under 2,500,000 clones, approximately 96% seen only once; the top ten take 0.1% to 0.15%. Sequenced: naive CD4+ T cells sorted from blood. Subset specified: CD45RA+ positively selected. These receptors all come from a man between 18 and 29 years old in good health.

A note on this clone: The same CDR3 is also encoded by other DNA sequences in this sample. The chain combines TRBV2 with TRBJ1-5; 10 bases align to TRBD1. V trimming: 4 bases; J trimming: 4 bases; junction bases outside the gene matches: 1. Germline values: CDR1 SNHLY, CDR2 FYNNEI. The CDR3 has 14 amino acids. The CDR3 nucleotides read TGTGCCAGCAGTGGGGGACAGGGGAATCAGCCCCAGCATTTT. This gives the protein CASSGGQGNQPQHF.

This chain connects TRBV30 to TRBJ2-7; 8 positions agree with TRBD2. V trimming: 3 bases; J trimming: 0 bases; junction bases outside the gene matches: 4. From germline, CDR1 is GTSNPN and CDR2 SVGIG (reference sequence). The CDR3 has 14 amino acids. CDR3: CAWRKSGSSYEQYF. CDR3 in DNA: TGTGCCTGGAGAAAAAGCGGGAGCTCCTACGAGCAGTACTTC.

The V gene is TRBV28, the J gene TRBJ2-1; D is ambiguous. Germline-derived CDR1 and CDR2 are MDHEN and SYDVKM. Trimming left V 6 bases short and J 8 bases short, with 20 bases between. This CDR3 spans 15 amino acids. CDR3 nucleotide sequence: TGTGCCAGCAGCCCCCATGGTAGCCCCGGCGATGAGCAGTTCTTC. Its translation is CASSPHGSPGDEQFF.

The J gene is TRBJ2-7, the V gene TRBV6-1; 7 nucleotides agree with TRBD1. Germline V gene sequence: CDR1 MNHNS, CDR2 SASEGT. This CDR3 comprises 14 residues. V trimming: 6 bases; J trimming: 2 bases; junction bases outside the gene matches: 7. The CDR3 region has the DNA TGTGCCAGCAGACAAGGGGACAGAGCCTACGAGCAGTACTTC. Protein sequence: CASRQGDRAYEQYF.

This clone was found once. CDR3 region: CASSYLTGLAGARDNEQFF. The CDR3 DNA reads as TGTGCCAGCAGCTATCTAACGGGACTAGCGGGAGCAAGGGACAATGAGCAGTTCTTC. The V gene is TRBV7-2, the J gene TRBJ2-1; 14 bases align to TRBD2. Per germline, CDR1 SGHTA and CDR2 FQGNSA. Trimming took 4 bases from V and 5 from J; bases not matched to a gene: 13. This CDR3 is built from 19 residues.

This rearrangement joins TRBV7-9 to TRBJ1-1; D is perhaps TRBD1 (5 bases). Germline V gene data show CDR1 as SEHNR and CDR2 as FQNEAQ (reference sequence). Trimming pared 5 bases from V and 1 base from J, leaving 8 bases between. The CDR3 contains 13 residues. CDR3 nucleotide sequence: TGTGCCAGCAGCCCGGGGGGGAACACTGAAGCTTTCTTT. Amino acid sequence: CASSPGGNTEAFF.

The chain joins TRBV28 to TRBJ1-5; D gene uncertain. This CDR3 region has 14 residues. CDR1 is MDHEN and CDR2 is SYDVKM in the germline V gene. The V gene lost 4 bases and the J gene lost 0 bases, with 7 bases spanning the gap. DNA of the CDR3: TGTGCCAGCAGTTCCCTTAATAGCAATCAGCCCCAGCATTTT. Translating gives CASSSLNSNQPQHF.

This clone was observed a single time. Other DNA sequences of this sample code for an identical CDR3. The V call is TRBV6-6, the J call TRBJ1-1; no clear D gene. CDR3 length equals 11 residues. Trimming took 6 bases from V and 1 from J, leaving 3 bases between them. Germline CDR1 reads MNHNY; CDR2 reads SVGAGI (reference sequence). The CDR3 bases are TGTGCCAGCAGCTGGAACACTGAAGCTTTCTTT. Its protein is CASSWNTEAFF.

The CDR3: CASSQDLSGQGRYEQYF. In DNA, the CDR3 is TGTGCCAGCAGCCAAGATCTTTCCGGACAGGGCCGTTACGAGCAGTACTTC. The chain joins TRBV4-2 to TRBJ2-7; 8 nucleotides match TRBD1. This CDR3 spans 17 amino acids. The V gene's germline CDR1 is LGHNA and CDR2 YNFKEQ. Trimming cost V 0 bases and J 4 bases; bases outside gene matches: 11.

About this clone: The sample carries other DNA sequences with the same CDR3. This chain uses TRBV10-3 with TRBJ1-2; a possible D gene is TRBD1 (5 bases). Germline lookup yields CDR1 ENHRY and CDR2 SYGVKD. Trimming removed 3 bases from V and 6 bases from J, with 8 bases in between. The CDR3 is 12 amino acids. CDR3 protein: CAISEVGDGYTF. CDR3 in DNA: TGTGCCATCAGTGAAGTGGGGGATGGCTACACCTTC.

The chain uses TRBV7-9 and TRBJ2-5; 9 bases are a match to TRBD2. The V gene's germline CDR1 is SEHNR and CDR2 FQNEAQ (reference sequence). V lost 5 bases, J lost 5 bases, and 9 bases stayed unmatched. CDR3 length: 15 amino acids. This CDR3 reads CASSQPTSGAETQYF. The CDR3 DNA sequence: TGTGCCAGCAGCCAACCGACTAGCGGAGCGGAGACCCAGTACTTC. The full variable domain, in which reference TRBV7-9 and TRBJ2-5 provide the parts outside the CDR3, is DTGVSQNPRHKITKRGQNVTFRCDPISEHNRLYWYRQTLGQGPEFLTYFQNEAQLEKSRLLSDRFSAERPKGSFSTLEIQRTEQGDSAMYLCASSQPTSGAETQYFGPGTRLLVL.

This chain uses TRBV11-1 with TRBJ1-4; unclear D gene. The CDR3 is 14 amino acids. In germline, CDR1 is SGHAT, CDR2 FQDESV (reference sequence). The ends were cut back, 10 bases at V and 0 bases at J, with 12 bases in the middle. The CDR3: CAKGYIPTNEKLFF. As DNA, the CDR3 is TGTGCCAAAGGATATATCCCAACTAATGAAAAACTGTTTTTT.

This chain joins TRBV6-1 and TRBJ1-1; possibly TRBD1 for D (6 bases). In germline, CDR1 is MNHNS, CDR2 SASEGT. Trimming cost V 6 bases and J 8 bases, with 22 bases left between them. The CDR3 sequence is 15 residues long. The CDR3 DNA sequence: TGTGCCAGCAGCTTAGATGCGGGGGCGCTCGGGGAAGCTTTCTTT. Its protein product is CASSLDAGALGEAFF.

The chain links TRBV29-1 to TRBJ2-2; perhaps TRBD2 as D (6 bases). Per germline, CDR1 SQVTM and CDR2 ANQGSEA. The V and J ends lost 2 bases and 6 bases respectively, with 13 bases between them. The CDR3 is 14 amino acids. The CDR3 DNA reads TGCAGCGTTGAATACGGGGGAAGGCCCGGGGAGCTGTTTTTT. Its translation is CSVEYGGRPGELFF.

This chain uses TRBV30 with TRBJ1-5; D remains ambiguous. This CDR3 has 14 residues. From germline, CDR1 is GTSNPN and CDR2 SVGIG (reference sequence). Trimming left V 3 bases short and J 1 base short, with 10 bases between. The DNA of the CDR3 is TGTGCCTGGAGCCATGACACGAGCAATCAGCCCCAGCATTTT. Translation gives CAWSHDTSNQPQHF.

The rearrangement uses TRBV5-4 and TRBJ2-2; D gene unclear. Germline CDR1 is SGHNT and CDR2 is YYREEE (reference sequence). The ends were cut back, 0 bases at V and 5 bases at J, with 8 bases in the middle. There are 14 residues in the CDR3. As DNA, the CDR3 is TGTGCCAGCAGCTTGGTCGATAGGACCGGGGAGCTGTTTTTT. This translates into CASSLVDRTGELFF.

The chain uses TRBV7-8 and TRBJ1-5; perhaps TRBD1 as D (5 bases). The CDR3 runs to 14 residues. Germline CDR1 SGHVS, CDR2 FQNEAQ. The V end was cut by 5 bases, the J end by 5 bases, with 13 bases between. CDR3: CASSGGIWDQPQHF. The DNA for the CDR3 is TGTGCCAGCAGCGGGGGTATTTGGGATCAGCCCCAGCATTTT.

This clone showed up just once. The chain recombines TRBV19 with TRBJ2-7; D unclear. The CDR3 covers 15 residues. Germline CDR1 LNHDA, CDR2 SQIVND (reference sequence). V was cut by 1 base and J by 6 bases, with 16 bases left in between. The CDR3 sequence: CASSIGLFTPGEQYF. CDR3 DNA: TGTGCCAGTAGTATAGGGTTATTCACTCCGGGCGAGCAGTACTTC.

This clone has more than one count but fewer than ten. The identical CDR3 is also encoded by other nucleotide sequences in the sample. The V gene is TRBV10-2, the J gene TRBJ2-1; no definite D call. The CDR3 loop spans 12 amino acids. Germline V gene sequence: CDR1 WSHSY, CDR2 SAAADI. Trimming cost V 2 bases and J 4 bases, with 3 bases left between them. CDR3 bases: TGCGCCAGCAGTGAGGGGTACAATGAGCAGTTCTTC. This translates into CASSEGYNEQFF.

Turning to this clone: Other DNA sequences from this sample encode an identical CDR3 as well. V is TRBV5-1 and J is TRBJ1-3, with D hard to call. The germline V and J ends were trimmed by 0 bases and 0 bases, with 7 bases remaining between them. CDR1 SGHRS and CDR2 YFSETQ come from the germline V gene. The CDR3 extends over 15 amino acids. In nucleotides, the CDR3 is TGCGCCAGCAGCTTGGCCGGCAGCTCTGGAAACACCATATATTTT. Translated, it gives CASSLAGSSGNTIYF. The full variable domain, its missing parts supplied by reference TRBV5-1 and TRBJ1-3, is KAGVTQTPRYLIKTRGQQVTLSCSPISGHRSVSWYQQTPGQGLQFLFEYFSETQRNKGNFPGRFSGRQFSNSRSEMNVSTLELGDSALYLCASSLAGSSGNTIYFGEGSWLTVV.

In nucleotides, the CDR3 is TGTGCCAGCAGCCAAGGGACTAGCGGGAAGAACACCGGGGAGCTGTTTTTT. This gives the protein CASSQGTSGKNTGELFF. The chain recombines TRBV7-6 with TRBJ2-2; 13 bases align to TRBD2. J gave up 1 base and V 5 bases, and 4 bases lay outside the gene matches. This CDR3 is built from 17 residues. Germline CDR1 reads SGHVS; CDR2 reads FNYEAQ.

This clone was detected once. The CDR3 nucleotides are TGTGCCAGCAGCTTAGCCCTGACAGGAAAGGCAGGTGGCTACACCTTC. Translating it yields CASSLALTGKAGGYTF. The genes are TRBV7-9 and TRBJ1-2; a weak D match, TRBD1 (6 bases). The CDR3 length is 16 residues. Germline V lookup: CDR1 SEHNR, CDR2 FQNEAQ (reference sequence). The V and J ends lost 0 bases and 7 bases respectively, with 18 bases between them.